This TCR beta chain was sequenced during a study of cytomegalovirus exposure and HLA in healthy donors. Overall study results and limits: Researchers reported in a later analysis that common viral pathogens appeared linked to several top clusters. Later analysis associated a missense DCLRE1C variant with TCR beta V- and J-gene trimming. Some highly shared sequence variants likely arose as a pipeline artifact.

Regarding this clone: The antigen remains unidentified.

A multiplex PCR was run with 60 Vbeta primers and 13 Jbeta primers. TCRdb's table, derived via immunoSEQ multiplex PCR, lists solely in-frame clones and lacks some. The table includes 210,000 or so clones, about 83% detected once. This CDR3 is built from 14 residues. V lost 4 bases, J lost 3 bases, and 10 bases lay in between. Germline CDR1 reads SEHNR; CDR2 reads FQNEAQ (reference sequence). The V and J genes are TRBV7-9 and TRBJ1-5, with a possible D match to TRBD1 (5 bases). The specimen was PBMCs. This clonotype was sampled from a girl aged 10-17 years in good health and CMV-seronegative. The CDR3 coding sequence is TGTGCCAGCAGCTCCTACAGGAACAATCAGCCCCAGCATTTT. Translated, it gives CASSSYRNNQPQHF.